One sample yielded the 12 T cell receptor beta chains listed below, sequenced in a study of tumor-infiltrating lymphocytes in primary liver carcinoma. Making TCR beta cDNA involved roughly 0.55 ug total RNA and a constant-region primer. Libraries covering TCR beta were generated through three nested multiplex PCR rounds (using a slightly modified ARM-PCR). Primers for the first two PCR rounds were TRBV1-TRBV30 forward primers and a C-beta reverse primer (approximately 9 cycles per round). Via MiXCR, TCRdb re-called the multiplex PCR reads, giving one row per CDR3 protein. The sample includes approximately 24,000 distinct CDR3 sequences, over 65% of them seen just once. Joint extraction of RNA and DNA used about 17-31 mg of bulk tissue that was unsorted. Sequencing was done on a sample of liver tumor tissue from sampling region 3. Subset defined: tumor region T3, left-lateral pole. The source of these receptors is a man aged 40-50 years with primary liver carcinoma and hepatitis B virus infection.

By share, this clonotype counts as medium-sized. The chain carries TRBV6-1 and TRBJ2-1; D is unresolved. This CDR3 is 13 amino acids long. Per the germline V gene, CDR1 is MNHNS and CDR2 is SASEGT. V shed 7 bases and J shed 5 bases, with 12 bases lying between them. CDR3 residues: CASMLNQHNEQFF. CDR3 bases: TGTGCCAGCATGCTAAATCAACACAATGAGCAGTTCTTC.

This clonotype came up once. Because it lacks the conserved phenylalanine or tryptophan at the end, this CDR3 is likely a read error. The limits of the CDR3 on the DNA are not certain, so only TCRdb's listed CDR3 is given. The rearrangement joins TRBV1 to TRBJ2-1; TRBD2, as called in the table, went unchecked against the DNA. TRBV1 is listed as a pseudogene. The length of the CDR3 is 16 amino acids, counting both ends. CDR3 region: CTSSQLASGSYNEQFL.

Comments on this clonotype: Germline and junction disagree at one end, which may indicate a read error. V gene TRBV28 combines with J gene TRBJ2-7; D gene ambiguous. CDR3 size: 14 residues. Germline V gives CDR1 MDHEN, CDR2 SYDVKM. The CDR3 sequence is CVSSPGLSSNEQYF. CDR3 coding DNA: TGTGTCAGCAGTCCCGGTCTCAGTTCTAACGAGCAGTACTTC.

Details on this clonotype: This may arise from a read error, as a much more abundant clone is one base away. The CDR3 loop is CTSSHTELVNEQFF. The CDR3 DNA sequence: TGCACCAGCAGCCACACAGAGTTGGTCAATGAGCAGTTCTTC. The chain has TRBV4-3 and TRBJ2-1; D remains ambiguous. The V gene's germline CDR1 is LGHNA and CDR2 YSLEER. The CDR3 spans 14 residues.

Notes on this clonotype: Since the CDR3 does not end with the conserved phenylalanine or tryptophan, this likely comes from a read error. The chain links TRBV10-3 to TRBJ2-3; TRBD2 aligns across 11 bases. CDR3 length equals 18 residues. Looked up from germline, CDR1 is ENHRY and CDR2 is SYGVKD. The CDR3 here is CAVSEPLRLAGTTDTQYL. Here the CDR3 DNA reads TGTGCCGTCAGTGAACCCCTCCGACTAGCGGGGACCACAGATACGCAGTATTTG.

Comment on this clonotype: A read error may explain this, as a much larger clone is one base away. The chain uses TRBV29-1 and TRBJ2-2; the match to TRBD2 covers 7 bases. CDR3 length: 13 amino acids. The trim removed 6 bases at V and 14 bases at J, leaving 15 bases unmatched. The germline V gene has CDR1 SQVTM and CDR2 ANQGSEA. For the CDR3, the DNA is TGCAGCGTCACGGGGCACTCGGGCGGGGGACTGTTTTTT. It translates to CSVTGHSGGGLFF.

The chain joins TRBV29-1 to TRBJ2-1; TRBD2 matches 10 bases. The CDR3 runs 16 residues. The germline CDR1 and CDR2 sequences are SQVTM and ANQGSEA. V shed 3 bases and J 4 bases; nucleotides not matched to a gene: 9. The CDR3: CSVEWLAGGVYNEQFF. CDR3 in DNA: TGCAGCGTTGAGTGGTTAGCGGGAGGTGTGTACAATGAGCAGTTCTTC.

This clonotype was detected only once. An end of the junction differs from the germline gene, which may be a read error. The CDR3 reads CASSQGKGVADTQNF. CDR3 bases: TGTGCCAGCAGCCAAGGGAAGGGGGTGGCAGATACGCAGAATTTT. V and J are TRBV4-2 and TRBJ2-3; maybe TRBD1 (6 bases). There are 15 residues in the CDR3. Germline CDR1 LGHNA, CDR2 YNFKEQ.

This clonotype occurred many times. This chain connects TRBV7-2 to TRBJ1-5, with D hard to call. The germline V gene has CDR1 SGHTA and CDR2 FQGNSA. Trimming pared 5 bases from V and 3 bases from J, leaving 8 bases between. The CDR3 totals 13 residues. The CDR3 sequence: CASSHSNNQPQHF. CDR3 nucleotides: TGTGCCAGCAGCCACTCGAACAATCAGCCCCAGCATTTT.

On this clonotype itself: At one end, the junction sequence differs from germline, possibly due to a read error. V and J are TRBV11-2 and TRBJ2-7; a possible D gene is TRBD1 (5 bases). The CDR3 extends over 14 amino acids. The V gene's germline CDR1 is SGHAT and CDR2 FQNNGV. CDR3 sequence (DNA): TGTGCCAGCAGCTTATTAGGACAAAGCTACGAGCACTACTTC. Amino acid sequence: CASSLLGQSYEHYF.

This clonotype came up a few times. The gene calls are TRBV7-2 and TRBJ1-1; D is uncertain. In germline, CDR1 is SGHTA, CDR2 FQGNSA. Trimming pared 2 bases from V and 6 bases from J, leaving 16 bases between. The CDR3 totals 15 residues. CDR3 bases: TGTGCCAGCAGCTTATTCGGTCTGGGCCCAGCTGAAGCTTTCTTT. It is translated as CASSLFGLGPAEAFF.

With regard to this clonotype: Because it lacks the conserved phenylalanine or tryptophan at the end, this CDR3 is likely a read error. The DNA is left out, because the CDR3 cannot be placed on it with certainty; the CDR3 is given as TCRdb lists it. The gene calls are TRBV12-3 or TRBV12-4 and TRBJ2-4; TRBD1, the table's D call, was not compared with the DNA. The CDR3 is 18 residues long, counting both termini. CDR3 loop: CASSLWGGADIAKNIRYL.